One sample yielded the 23 T cell receptor beta chains listed below, sequenced in a study of PD-L1 blockade in urothelial cancer. Time point of the sample: pretreatment peripheral blood. Here immunoSEQ multiplex PCR was the method, and the copy in TCRdb shows in-frame clones only, minus some. The data contain roughly 43,000 clones, around 80% of them singletons. The sample consisted of PBMCs, taken around atezolizumab (anti-PD-L1) treatment. These receptors all stem from a man aged 55 to 70 with urothelial cancer.

This chain connects TRBV9 to TRBJ1-2; D may be TRBD1 (6 bases). The CDR3 has 14 residues. V was cut by 0 bases and J by 4 bases, with 10 bases left in between. The germline V gene has CDR1 SGDLS and CDR2 YYNGEE. The CDR3 DNA sequence: TGTGCCAGCAGCGTAGGGACAGAACCCTATGGCTACACCTTC. This codes for CASSVGTEPYGYTF.

The CDR3 region has the DNA TGTGCCAGCATCCTAGACACTGAAGCTTTCTTT. Its protein product is CASILDTEAFF. The gene calls are TRBV2 and TRBJ1-1; D remains ambiguous. The V gene's germline CDR1 is SNHLY and CDR2 FYNNEI. V was clipped by 7 bases and J by 3 bases, with 6 bases between them. The CDR3 has 11 residues.

This chain connects TRBV5-4 to TRBJ2-5; the match to TRBD1 covers 8 bases. Per germline, CDR1 SGHNT and CDR2 YYREEE (reference sequence). V was clipped by 6 bases and J by 5 bases; unmatched bases: 9. The CDR3 is 14 amino acids. The CDR3 nucleotides are TGTGCCAGCAACGGACAGGGCTCGGAGGAGACCCAGTACTTC. Translation: CASNGQGSEETQYF.

The chain is built from TRBV19 and TRBJ2-2; D may be TRBD1 (6 bases). Germline V CDR1 and CDR2: LNHDA, SQIVND (reference sequence). The CDR3 runs to 16 residues. V was clipped by 3 bases and J by 2 bases, with 13 bases between them. In DNA, the CDR3 is TGTGCCAGTAGTATGGTTGGGGGCCCCAACACCGGGGAGCTGTTTTTT. Amino acid sequence: CASSMVGGPNTGELFF. The variable domain in full, with the rest retrieved from reference TRBV19 and TRBJ2-2, is DGGITQSPKYLFRKEGQNVTLSCEQNLNHDAMYWYRQDPGQGLRLIYYSQIVNDFQKGDIAEGYSVSREKKESFPLTVTSAQKNPTAFYLCASSMVGGPNTGELFFGEGSRLTVL.

The V and J genes are TRBV7-2 and TRBJ1-2, with D maybe TRBD1 (5 bases). CDR3 length: 14 amino acids. Germline V CDR1 and CDR2: SGHTA, FQGNSA. Trimming left V 5 bases short and J 8 bases short, with 18 bases between. The CDR3 nucleotides read TGTGCCAGCAGCCCTCAGGGAGGCGGAAGGGGCTACACCTTC. As protein: CASSPQGGGRGYTF.

This clone came up a few times. The rearrangement uses TRBV27 and TRBJ2-2, with 9 bases lining up with TRBD1. CDR1 and CDR2 from the germline V gene are MNHEY and SMNVEV (reference sequence). The CDR3 runs to 17 residues. With 3 bases clipped from V and 2 bases from J, the junction kept 7 bases outside the gene matches. CDR3 sequence reads: CASSLGGQGFNTGELFF. CDR3 DNA sequence: TGTGCCAGCAGTTTGGGGGGACAGGGCTTTAACACCGGGGAGCTGTTTTTT.

The chain employs TRBV7-9 and TRBJ1-1; D is possibly TRBD1 (6 bases). Per the germline V gene, CDR1 is SEHNR and CDR2 is FQNEAQ (reference sequence). CDR3 length: 14 residues. V lost 3 bases, J lost 0 bases, and 8 bases lay in between. The CDR3 loop is CASSLTGMNTEAFF. As DNA, the CDR3 is TGTGCCAGCAGCTTGACAGGAATGAACACTGAAGCTTTCTTT.

The rearrangement links TRBV5-4 to TRBJ2-5, with a tentative D call TRBD2 (6 bases). CDR1 and CDR2 from the germline V gene are SGHNT and YYREEE (reference sequence). Between the trimmed V and J ends, which lost 6 bases and 5 bases, there was a span of 14 bases. The CDR3 sequence is 13 residues long. The CDR3 region has the DNA TGTGCCAGCAAGAGAACGGGGGAGGAGACCCAGTACTTC. It translates to CASKRTGEETQYF. The whole variable domain, remainder taken from reference TRBV5-4 and TRBJ2-5, is ETGVTQSPTHLIKTRGQQVTLRCSSQSGHNTVSWYQQALGQGPQFIFQYYREEENGRGNFPPRFSGLQFPNYSSELNVNALELDDSALYLCASKRTGEETQYFGPGTRLLVL.

The chain uses TRBV18 and TRBJ2-7; possible D gene TRBD1, 5 bases. Germline CDR1 KGHSH, CDR2 LQKENI. The CDR3 has 16 residues. V was trimmed by 5 bases and J by 0 bases, leaving 17 bases between them. In DNA form, the CDR3 reads TGTGCCAGCTCAGCCAGGGCAAGCTCGGGCTCCTACGAGCAGTACTTC. Protein product: CASSARASSGSYEQYF. Combining the CDR3 with reference TRBV18 and TRBJ2-7 gives the whole variable domain NAGVMQNPRHLVRRRGQEARLRCSPMKGHSHVYWYRQLPEEGLKFMVYLQKENIIDESGMPKERFSAEFPKEGPSILRIQQVVRGDSAAYFCASSARASSGSYEQYFGPGTRLTVT.

V gene TRBV29-1 combines with J gene TRBJ1-1, with D possibly being TRBD1 (5 bases). V dropped 4 bases and J dropped 0 bases, with 21 bases sitting between them. Germline CDR1 reads SQVTM; CDR2 reads ANQGSEA. The CDR3 length is 17 residues. The CDR3 DNA reads as TGCAGCGTTGTCCCTACAGGTTTTGGTCTCATGAACACTGAAGCTTTCTTT. It encodes CSVVPTGFGLMNTEAFF.

This clone has only a few counts. The chain links TRBV11-2 to TRBJ2-2; 10 bases fit TRBD1. This CDR3 has 19 amino acids. Per germline, CDR1 SGHAT and CDR2 FQNNGV. With V trimmed by 3 bases and J by 5 bases, 15 bases remained unmatched. The CDR3 DNA reads as TGTGCCAGCAGCTTTATTTATGGGCGACAGGGGGCAAGAACCGGGGAGCTGTTTTTT. It codes for CASSFIYGRQGARTGELFF. Supplemented by reference TRBV11-2 and TRBJ2-2, the full variable domain reads EAGVAQSPRYKIIEKRQSVAFWCNPISGHATLYWYQQILGQGPKLLIQFQNNGVVDDSQLPKDRFSAERLKGVDSTLKIQPAKLEDSAVYLCASSFIYGRQGARTGELFFGEGSRLTVL.

This CDR3 is CASSFEGGVGNTIYF. The CDR3 nucleotides are TGTGCCAGCTCATTCGAAGGGGGCGTCGGAAACACCATATATTTT. The chain couples TRBV18 to TRBJ1-3; 7 bases map to TRBD1. CDR3 length: 15 residues. In germline, CDR1 is KGHSH, CDR2 LQKENI. Trimming cost V 5 bases and J 4 bases; bases outside gene matches: 8.

The gene calls are TRBV4-1 and TRBJ2-3; 13 bases map to TRBD2. The CDR3 runs 19 residues. In germline, CDR1 is MGHRA, CDR2 YSYEKL. J was trimmed by 3 bases and V by 0 bases; bases with no gene match: 9. The CDR3 DNA reads as TGCGCCAGCAGCCAAGACCCGCCCGGGACTAGCGGGGAAACAGATACGCAGTATTTT. Translating gives CASSQDPPGTSGETDTQYF.

The chain uses TRBV27 and TRBJ2-5, with D perhaps matching TRBD1 (6 bases). Trimming pared 6 bases from V and 4 bases from J, leaving 15 bases between. The CDR3 is made up of 14 amino acids. From germline, CDR1 is MNHEY and CDR2 SMNVEV (reference sequence). DNA of the CDR3: TGTGCCAGCAGCGAAACAGGGCTCCCAGAGACCCAGTACTTC. This encodes CASSETGLPETQYF.

This clone was counted a few times. The chain employs TRBV28 and TRBJ1-4; no clear D gene. Germline V CDR1 and CDR2: MDHEN, SYDVKM. Trimming left V 6 bases short and J 0 bases short, with 2 bases between. This CDR3 contains 12 residues. This CDR3 is CASSSTNEKLFF. CDR3 nucleotides: TGTGCCAGCAGCTCAACTAATGAAAAACTGTTTTTT.

The chain carries TRBV6-1 and TRBJ1-2, with D unresolved. Deletions cut 0 bases from V and 5 bases from J, with 10 bases between. Per the germline V gene, CDR1 is MNHNS and CDR2 is SASEGT. This CDR3 comprises 14 residues. This chain's CDR3 is CASSEAGGRYGYTF. The CDR3 bases are TGTGCCAGCAGTGAAGCGGGAGGGCGTTATGGCTACACCTTC.

There are a few counts of this clone. The chain carries TRBV9 and TRBJ1-2, with D perhaps TRBD1 (5 bases). The germline V gene has CDR1 SGDLS and CDR2 YYNGEE. The CDR3 spans 14 residues. V was cut by 4 bases and J by 6 bases, with 16 bases left in between. CDR3 in DNA: TGTGCCAGCAGCCTCCGGGACTCTGGCGATGGCTACACCTTC. Translation gives CASSLRDSGDGYTF.

In this sample, this clone turned up a few times. The chain carries TRBV6-1 and TRBJ2-6; D gene uncertain. Per germline, CDR1 MNHNS and CDR2 SASEGT. The CDR3 loop spans 15 amino acids. Trimming pared 6 bases from V and 3 bases from J, leaving 12 bases between. CDR3 region: CASSTFDGGANVLTF. The DNA of the CDR3 is TGTGCCAGCAGCACATTTGATGGTGGGGCCAACGTCCTGACTTTC.

The rearrangement uses TRBV9 and TRBJ2-3; the D is unclear. The CDR3 is made up of 15 amino acids. Trimming pared 0 bases from V and 4 bases from J, leaving 12 bases between. Germline V lookup: CDR1 SGDLS, CDR2 YYNGEE. The CDR3 coding sequence is TGTGCCAGCAGCGTAGGGCAGAGTGCGGCAGATACGCAGTATTTT. Amino acids: CASSVGQSAADTQYF.

This clone has only one observation. The V call is TRBV7-2, the J call TRBJ2-5; the D gene is possibly TRBD1 (6 bases). The CDR3 contains 14 residues. Germline assignment: CDR1 SGHTA and CDR2 FQGNSA. V dropped 1 base and J dropped 6 bases, with 12 bases sitting between them. The CDR3 reads CASSLGIQGKTQYF. CDR3 sequence (DNA): TGTGCCAGCAGCTTAGGGATACAGGGCAAGACCCAGTACTTC.

The chain carries TRBV5-1 and TRBJ2-3, with 11 positions matching TRBD2. This CDR3 comprises 18 residues. The V gene's germline CDR1 is SGHRS and CDR2 YFSETQ. The V gene end was trimmed by 2 bases and the J gene end by 0 bases; junction bases not matched to a gene: 8. The CDR3 reads CASSLRLAGQTSTDTQYF. Written as DNA, the CDR3 is TGCGCCAGCAGCTTACGACTAGCGGGGCAAACTAGCACAGATACGCAGTATTTT.

A few counts support this clone. The chain couples TRBV7-2 to TRBJ1-5, with 12 bases that match TRBD1. The CDR3 totals 14 residues. The germline gives CDR1 SGHTA, CDR2 FQGNSA. V shed 5 bases and J 7 bases; nucleotides not matched to a gene: 3. CDR3 sequence: CASSPGTGGQPQHF. CDR3 nucleotide sequence: TGTGCCAGCAGCCCAGGGACAGGGGGCCAGCCCCAGCATTTT.

V gene TRBV4-2 combines with J gene TRBJ2-2; 12 bases are a match to TRBD2. The CDR3 totals 17 residues. J lost 6 bases, V lost 3 bases, and 8 bases had no gene match. The V gene's germline CDR1 is LGHNA and CDR2 YNFKEQ. CDR3 residues: CASSQRLAGESPGELFF. CDR3 sequence (DNA): TGTGCCAGCAGCCAGCGACTAGCGGGAGAGTCGCCCGGGGAGCTGTTTTTT.